This TCR beta chain was sequenced during a study of blood T cells in healthy people across ages. The CDR3 runs 12 residues. From germline, CDR1 is DFQATT and CDR2 SNEGSKA (reference sequence). A J-beta primer mix and a sample-barcoded 5' primer were used in a second PCR of about 6 to 12 cycles. TCRdb re-called the 5' RACE reads through MiXCR, storing one row per CDR3 protein. The data show roughly 1.5 million distinct CDR3 sequences, 35% to 45% seen once. This clonotype was obtained from a woman aged 18-29 years in good health. The chain links TRBV20-1 to TRBJ2-4; possibly TRBD1 for D (5 bases). The J call is doubtful: the DNA matches TRBJ2-5 better. The sample was blood. CDR3 bases: TGCAGTAGCAATATCAGGGAAGGGACCCAGTACTTC. Its translation: CSSNIREGTQYF.